One and the same sample provided the 30 T cell receptor beta chains below, sequenced in a study of CD8 T cells in acute hepatitis C reinfection. The assay was immunoSEQ multiplex PCR, and TCRdb's table has in-frame clones only and misses some. Of 30,000 to 45,000 clones listed, 70% to 90% are singletons. Regarding time point: naive CD8 control sorted from an acute-time-point sample. The sample taken for sequencing was naive CD8+ T cells from PBMCs. The receptors were sampled from a young woman who spontaneously cleared hepatitis C infection.

The chain recombines TRBV7-2 with TRBJ2-7, with 12 bases lining up with TRBD2. The germline CDR1 and CDR2 sequences are SGHTA and FQGNSA. This CDR3 has 15 residues. Trimming cost V 5 bases and J 5 bases; bases outside gene matches: 7. CDR3 DNA: TGTGCCAGCAGCCCCCTAGCGGGAGGGCCCCACGAGCAGTACTTC. Residues: CASSPLAGGPHEQYF.

V and J are TRBV9 and TRBJ2-5, with 7 bases aligning to TRBD2. The germline gives CDR1 SGDLS, CDR2 YYNGEE. The V gene end was trimmed by 0 bases and the J gene end by 4 bases; junction bases not matched to a gene: 6. This CDR3 has 15 amino acids. The CDR3 loop is CASSVGGGGRETQYF. The CDR3 nucleotides read TGTGCCAGCAGCGTAGGTGGGGGGGGTAGAGAGACCCAGTACTTC.

The gene calls are TRBV11-3 and TRBJ2-3; D is unclear. The length of the CDR3 is 12 residues. The germline CDR1 and CDR2 sequences are SGHNT and YENEEA. Trimming took off 1 base at V and 4 bases at J, with 3 bases between the two ends. The DNA of the CDR3 is TGTGCCAGCAGCTTAGGCTCAGATACGCAGTATTTT. It encodes CASSLGSDTQYF.

The rearrangement links TRBV7-9 to TRBJ2-1, with a possible D match to TRBD1 (6 bases). CDR1 is SEHNR, CDR2 FQNEAQ, per germline (reference sequence). Trimming removed 5 bases from V and 1 base from J, with 21 bases in between. CDR3 length equals 18 residues. The CDR3 nucleotides are TGTGCCAGCAGCCCCCCCTCCGTCAGGGGTGCGTCCTACAATGAGCAGTTCTTC. This gives the protein CASSPPSVRGASYNEQFF.

The chain uses TRBV7-8 and TRBJ2-7; maybe TRBD1 (5 bases). The length of the CDR3 is 16 residues. The ends were cut back, 2 bases at V and 4 bases at J, with 18 bases in the middle. Germline assignment: CDR1 SGHVS and CDR2 FQNEAQ. CDR3: CASSLSRDPRRYEQYF. In DNA, the CDR3 is TGTGCCAGCAGCTTAAGCAGGGATCCTCGGCGTTACGAGCAGTACTTC. The entire variable domain, with the rest obtained from reference TRBV7-8 and TRBJ2-7, is as follows: GAGVSQSPRYKVAKRGQDVALRCDPISGHVSLFWYQQALGQGPEFLTYFQNEAQLDKSGLPSDRFFAERPEGSVSTLKIQRTQQEDSAVYLCASSLSRDPRRYEQYFGPGTRLTVT.

This chain joins TRBV9 and TRBJ2-2; D is perhaps TRBD2 (6 bases). Germline V gene sequence: CDR1 SGDLS, CDR2 YYNGEE. There are 12 residues in the CDR3. V lost 5 bases and J 7 bases, leaving 9 bases between the germline ends. The DNA for the CDR3 is TGTGCCAGCAGGGCGGGATACGGGGAGCTGTTTTTT. Encoded protein: CASRAGYGELFF.

This chain uses TRBV5-1 with TRBJ2-1; 8 nucleotides line up with TRBD2. V was pared by 1 base and J by 7 bases, with 10 bases of the junction left unmatched. CDR1 and CDR2 (germline): SGHRS, YFSETQ. The CDR3 totals 16 residues. The CDR3 sequence: CASSLSSGQAGNEQFF. CDR3 nucleotides: TGCGCCAGCAGCTTGTCTAGCGGGCAAGCGGGGAATGAGCAGTTCTTC.

The V gene is TRBV2, the J gene TRBJ2-1; D is perhaps TRBD2 (6 bases). Trimming took 10 bases from V and 7 from J, leaving 17 bases between them. Germline V gives CDR1 SNHLY, CDR2 FYNNEI. This CDR3 has 13 amino acids. DNA of the CDR3: TGTGCCAAGACGGGGGTTACGAAGAATGAGCAGTTCTTC. Protein sequence: CAKTGVTKNEQFF.

In DNA, the CDR3 is TGTGCCAGCAGTGCTTACACAGATACGCAGTATTTT. It yields the protein CASSAYTDTQYF. The chain joins TRBV2 to TRBJ2-3; D not resolved. CDR3 length: 12 residues. The ends were cut back, 4 bases at V and 2 bases at J, with 4 bases in the middle. CDR1 and CDR2 from the germline V gene are SNHLY and FYNNEI.

The chain employs TRBV19 and TRBJ2-1; 13 positions match TRBD2. The CDR3 consists of 15 residues. Germline V lookup: CDR1 LNHDA, CDR2 SQIVND (reference sequence). J was trimmed by 4 bases and V by 6 bases; bases with no gene match: 3. The CDR3 here is CASRGLAGQYNEQFF. The CDR3 DNA reads as TGTGCCAGTAGGGGACTAGCGGGACAGTACAATGAGCAGTTCTTC.

This chain connects TRBV27 to TRBJ2-7; a weak D match, TRBD1 (5 bases). Trimming took off 0 bases at V and 2 bases at J, with 14 bases between the two ends. The CDR3 runs to 16 residues. Germline V gives CDR1 MNHEY, CDR2 SMNVEV (reference sequence). The CDR3 loop is CASSLSPQGPAYEQYF. CDR3 bases: TGTGCCAGCAGTTTATCCCCGCAGGGTCCAGCCTACGAGCAGTACTTC.

The gene calls are TRBV30 and TRBJ2-3; 8 bases match TRBD2. Germline assignment: CDR1 GTSNPN and CDR2 SVGIG (reference sequence). The J segment lost 0 bases and the V segment lost 7 bases, leaving 6 bases of the junction unmatched. The CDR3 spans 14 residues. Written as DNA, the CDR3 is TGTGCCTTTGAGTCTAGCGGGAGCACAGATACGCAGTATTTT. Its protein is CAFESSGSTDTQYF.

Turning to this clone: Other nucleotide sequences from this sample produce the same CDR3. The chain joins TRBV27 to TRBJ1-1; D is possibly TRBD1 (6 bases). Trimming took off 5 bases at V and 2 bases at J, with 12 bases between the two ends. Germline V gives CDR1 MNHEY, CDR2 SMNVEV (reference sequence). The CDR3 spans 14 residues. The CDR3 DNA reads as TGTGCCAGCAGTCCTGGACAGATTAACACTGAAGCTTTCTTT. Amino acid sequence: CASSPGQINTEAFF.

V gene TRBV7-9 combines with J gene TRBJ2-2, with 7 bases matching TRBD2. The germline V gene encodes CDR1 SEHNR and CDR2 FQNEAQ (reference sequence). Germline trimming cut 2 bases from V and 5 bases from J; bases unmatched to any gene: 11. CDR3 length: 17 amino acids. The CDR3 is CASSLNPLRERTGELFF. CDR3 nucleotides: TGTGCCAGCAGCTTAAACCCGTTGCGGGAGAGGACCGGGGAGCTGTTTTTT. The variable domain in full, with the rest retrieved from reference TRBV7-9 and TRBJ2-2, is DTGVSQNPRHKITKRGQNVTFRCDPISEHNRLYWYRQTLGQGPEFLTYFQNEAQLEKSRLLSDRFSAERPKGSFSTLEIQRTEQGDSAMYLCASSLNPLRERTGELFFGEGSRLTVL.

The chain is built from TRBV6-5 and TRBJ2-7, with D perhaps TRBD1 (5 bases). The CDR3 is 13 amino acids. V lost 0 bases and J 5 bases, leaving 8 bases between the germline ends. Germline V gene data show CDR1 as MNHEY and CDR2 as SVGAGI. As DNA, the CDR3 is TGTGCCAGCAGTTACTCCCCCAGGGACGAGCAGTACTTC. Its protein is CASSYSPRDEQYF.

The chain is built from TRBV21-1 and TRBJ1-2; the table's D call TRBD1 went unverified against the DNA. TRBV21-1 is assigned pseudogene status. CDR3 length equals 16 residues. This chain's CDR3 is CASSKASDTTNYGYTF. The DNA for the CDR3 is TGTGCCAGCAGCAAAGCTTCGGACACCACTAACTATGGCTACACCTTC.

The chain carries TRBV10-3 and TRBJ1-1; D call uncertain. In germline, CDR1 is ENHRY, CDR2 SYGVKD. The CDR3 consists of 13 residues. V shed 7 bases and J shed 0 bases, with 9 bases lying between them. CDR3 coding DNA: TGTGCCATCAAGAGCGCCATGAACACTGAAGCTTTCTTT. As protein: CAIKSAMNTEAFF.

The chain carries TRBV7-6 and TRBJ2-1; D unclear. This CDR3 contains 12 residues. Germline V lookup: CDR1 SGHVS, CDR2 FNYEAQ. With 3 bases removed from V and 9 bases from J, the gap between germline ends came to 9 bases. The CDR3 DNA reads TGTGCCAGCAGCTTTACCGCCGGTGAGCAGTTCTTC. As protein: CASSFTAGEQFF.

This clone was detected only a few times. The rearrangement uses TRBV30 and TRBJ1-1; no reliable D call. The CDR3 has 12 residues. Germline values: CDR1 GTSNPN, CDR2 SVGIG (reference sequence). V shed 4 bases and J shed 2 bases, with 8 bases lying between them. The CDR3 here is CAWKGLNTEAFF. In DNA, the CDR3 is TGTGCCTGGAAAGGGCTTAACACTGAAGCTTTCTTT.

This rearrangement joins TRBV14 to TRBJ1-1; possibly TRBD1 for D (6 bases). With 3 bases removed from V and 5 bases from J, the gap between germline ends came to 13 bases. Germline values: CDR1 SGHDN, CDR2 FVKESK. The CDR3 is 14 amino acids. The DNA of the CDR3 is TGTGCCAGCAGCCACTTTGAGGGGGGTACTGAAGCTTTCTTT. Its protein is CASSHFEGGTEAFF.

V and J are TRBV7-9 and TRBJ2-7; D gene uncertain. Germline V lookup: CDR1 SEHNR, CDR2 FQNEAQ (reference sequence). The CDR3 covers 11 residues. The V end was cut by 5 bases, the J end by 4 bases, with 6 bases between. This CDR3 is CASSDGYEQYF. The CDR3 region has the DNA TGTGCCAGCAGCGACGGGTACGAGCAGTACTTC. The complete variable domain, with remaining parts taken from reference TRBV7-9 and TRBJ2-7, reads DTGVSQNPRHKITKRGQNVTFRCDPISEHNRLYWYRQTLGQGPEFLTYFQNEAQLEKSRLLSDRFSAERPKGSFSTLEIQRTEQGDSAMYLCASSDGYEQYFGPGTRLTVT.

This chain links TRBV7-9 with TRBJ1-2, with 7 bases matching TRBD1. CDR1 is SEHNR and CDR2 is FQNEAQ in the germline V gene (reference sequence). Trimming at V came to 5 bases and at J to 1 base, leaving 7 bases not matched to a gene. The CDR3 covers 15 residues. CDR3 DNA: TGTGCCAGCAGCCAGATACAGGGGAATAACTATGGCTACACCTTC. Encoded protein: CASSQIQGNNYGYTF.

CDR3: CASSHKKGQGHPDTQYF. DNA for the CDR3: TGTGCCAGCAGCCATAAAAAGGGACAGGGACACCCAGATACGCAGTATTTT. The chain links TRBV13 to TRBJ2-3, with 9 bases aligning to TRBD1. The CDR3 sequence is 17 residues long. Trimming cost V 5 bases and J 4 bases; bases outside gene matches: 13. Germline V gene sequence: CDR1 PRHDT, CDR2 FYEKMQ (reference sequence).

This chain connects TRBV7-8 to TRBJ2-7; D is undetermined. V was pared by 5 bases and J by 4 bases, with 6 bases between. CDR3 length: 11 amino acids. The germline CDR1 and CDR2 sequences are SGHVS and FQNEAQ. CDR3: CASSPSYEQYF. For the CDR3, the DNA is TGTGCCAGCAGCCCCAGTTACGAGCAGTACTTC.

This clone was counted a single time. This chain uses TRBV5-1 with TRBJ2-1; D not certain. The germline V and J ends were trimmed by 8 bases and 3 bases, with 9 bases remaining between them. Germline V lookup: CDR1 SGHRS, CDR2 YFSETQ. CDR3 length equals 12 residues. The CDR3 here is CASNGGYNEQFF. The DNA for the CDR3 is TGCGCCAGTAATGGCGGCTACAATGAGCAGTTCTTC.

This CDR3 reads CASSLDYDYNEQFF. As DNA, the CDR3 is TGCGCCAGCAGCTTGGACTACGACTACAATGAGCAGTTCTTC. The genes are TRBV5-1 and TRBJ2-1; D ambiguous. Trimming took 0 bases from V and 3 from J, leaving 7 bases between them. The CDR3 length is 14 residues. CDR1 is SGHRS and CDR2 is YFSETQ in the germline V gene.

The rearrangement uses TRBV4-1 and TRBJ2-1; a weak D match, TRBD2 (6 bases). Trimming took 1 base from V and 5 from J, leaving 9 bases between them. The germline gives CDR1 MGHRA, CDR2 YSYEKL. This CDR3 region has 14 residues. CDR3 residues: CASSQAGADNEQFF. The CDR3 region has the DNA TGCGCCAGCAGCCAAGCGGGAGCCGACAATGAGCAGTTCTTC.

The chain has TRBV19 and TRBJ2-7; maybe TRBD2 (5 bases). This CDR3 spans 14 amino acids. Between the trimmed V and J ends, which lost 5 bases and 5 bases, there was a span of 16 bases. CDR1 is LNHDA and CDR2 is SQIVND in the germline V gene (reference sequence). The DNA for the CDR3 is TGTGCCAGTAGTGGTCCGGGGATATCCCACGAGCAGTACTTC. Translated, it gives CASSGPGISHEQYF.

The J gene is TRBJ2-1, the V gene TRBV2, with 9 positions matching TRBD2. Germline assignment: CDR1 SNHLY and CDR2 FYNNEI. This CDR3 has 14 residues. Germline trimming cut 8 bases from V and 8 bases from J; bases unmatched to any gene: 10. CDR3 DNA: TGTGCCAGCCTTAAGGCGGGAGGGGGGGATGAGCAGTTCTTC. Its protein product is CASLKAGGGDEQFF.

The CDR3 sequence is CASSLGENNEQFF. The CDR3 coding sequence is TGTGCCAGCAGCTTGGGAGAAAACAATGAGCAGTTCTTC. The chain joins TRBV5-4 to TRBJ2-1; D ambiguous. This CDR3 has 13 residues. Germline V gene sequence: CDR1 SGHNT, CDR2 YYREEE (reference sequence). V was trimmed by 0 bases and J by 5 bases, leaving 6 bases between them.